The entry below describes one T cell receptor (beta chain). The CDR3 covers 15 residues. V gave up 3 bases and J gave up 5 bases; unmatched junction bases: 7. CDR1 is MNHEY, CDR2 SMNVEV, per germline (reference sequence). This record belongs to a study of long-term antiretroviral therapy in people with HIV. An immunoSEQ assay, version v3.0, was performed at survey level. The assay was immunoSEQ multiplex PCR, and TCRdb's table has in-frame clones only and misses some. The table records 30,000 to 40,000 clones, over 75% of them present only once. The clonotype was recovered from a man between 18 and 35 years old with HIV. V usage is TRBV27 and J usage is TRBJ1-1, with TRBD1 matching 9 bases. The sequenced sample was unsorted PBMCs, obtained 2.2 years after starting antiretroviral therapy. CDR3 region: CASSLDGQGTTEAFF. In DNA, the CDR3 is TGTGCCAGCAGTTTGGACGGACAGGGGACGACTGAAGCTTTCTTT.